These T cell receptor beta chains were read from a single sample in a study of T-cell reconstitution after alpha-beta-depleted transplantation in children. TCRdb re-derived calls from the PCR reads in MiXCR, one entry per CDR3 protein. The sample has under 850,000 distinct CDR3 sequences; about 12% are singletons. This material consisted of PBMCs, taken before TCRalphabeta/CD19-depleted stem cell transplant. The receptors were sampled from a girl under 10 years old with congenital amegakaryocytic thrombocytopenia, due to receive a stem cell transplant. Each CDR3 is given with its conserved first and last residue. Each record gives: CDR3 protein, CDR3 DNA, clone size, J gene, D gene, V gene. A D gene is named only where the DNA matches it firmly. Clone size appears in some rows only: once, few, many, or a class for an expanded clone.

cdr3_aa: CSASPEGAYSMNTEAFF
cdr3_nt: TGCAGTGCTAGCCCCGAGGGGGCCTATAGTATGAACACTGAAGCTTTCTTT
clone_size: few
j_call: TRBJ1-1
d_call: TRBD1
v_call: TRBV20-1

cdr3_aa: CASSRLADPYEQYF
cdr3_nt: TGTGCCAGCTCTCGACTAGCGGATCCCTACGAGCAGTACTTC
clone_size: many
j_call: TRBJ2-7
d_call: TRBD2
v_call: TRBV18

cdr3_aa: CASSFPSDPTPQFF
cdr3_nt: TGTGCCAGCAGTTTCCCCTCGGACCCTACCCCCCAGTTCTTC
clone_size: few
j_call: TRBJ2-1
d_call: NA
v_call: TRBV27

cdr3_aa: CASTSRANYGYTF
cdr3_nt: TGTGCCAGCACCTCCCGGGCTAACTATGGCTACACCTTC
clone_size: many
j_call: TRBJ1-2
d_call: NA
v_call: TRBV12-3/TRBV12-4

cdr3_aa: CSVEDPLADVTGELFF
cdr3_nt: TGCAGCGTTGAAGACCCGCTAGCGGACGTCACCGGGGAGCTGTTTTTT
clone_size: NA
j_call: TRBJ2-2
d_call: TRBD2
v_call: TRBV29-1

cdr3_aa: CSAEGPSGYNEQFF
cdr3_nt: TGCAGCGCCGAAGGGCCAAGCGGTTACAATGAGCAGTTCTTC
clone_size: many
j_call: TRBJ2-1
d_call: NA
v_call: TRBV29-1

cdr3_aa: CASRRDPVGEQFF
cdr3_nt: TGTGCCAGCAGAAGGGACCCGGTGGGTGAGCAGTTCTTC
clone_size: many
j_call: TRBJ2-1
d_call: NA
v_call: TRBV12-3/TRBV12-4

cdr3_aa: CSVGRGAGTTDTQYF
cdr3_nt: TGCAGCGTCGGTCGGGGGGCGGGAACCACAGATACGCAGTATTTT
clone_size: NA
j_call: TRBJ2-3
d_call: NA
v_call: TRBV29-1

cdr3_aa: CSASWASGRGEQYF
cdr3_nt: TGCAGTGCGTCTTGGGCTAGCGGGAGGGGAGAGCAGTACTTC
clone_size: many
j_call: TRBJ2-7
d_call: TRBD2
v_call: TRBV20-1

cdr3_aa: CASSKKDRGNFPYTGELFF
cdr3_nt: TGTGCCAGCAGTAAGAAGGACAGGGGCAACTTTCCTTACACCGGGGAGCTGTTTTTT
clone_size: many
j_call: TRBJ2-2
d_call: TRBD1
v_call: TRBV12-3/TRBV12-4

cdr3_aa: CSARLADTQYF
cdr3_nt: TGCAGTGCTCGCCTAGCGGATACGCAGTATTTT
clone_size: many
j_call: TRBJ2-3
d_call: NA
v_call: TRBV20-1

cdr3_aa: CASSKSGEQFF
cdr3_nt: TGTGCCAGCAGCAAATCGGGTGAGCAGTTCTTC
clone_size: few
j_call: TRBJ2-1
d_call: NA
v_call: TRBV21-1

cdr3_aa: CASSLRLAHTSTDTQYF
cdr3_nt: TGCGCCAGCAGCTTGCGTCTAGCGCATACTAGCACAGATACGCAGTATTTT
clone_size: few
j_call: TRBJ2-3
d_call: NA
v_call: TRBV5-1

cdr3_aa: CASSSSGSPYEQYF
cdr3_nt: TGCGCCAGCAGTTCTAGCGGGAGCCCCTACGAGCAGTACTTC
clone_size: few
j_call: TRBJ2-7
d_call: TRBD2
v_call: TRBV5-1

cdr3_aa: CSAREWVMNTEAFF
cdr3_nt: TGCAGTGCTAGAGAATGGGTCATGAACACTGAAGCTTTCTTT
clone_size: few
j_call: TRBJ1-1
d_call: NA
v_call: TRBV20-1

cdr3_aa: CASSVPRQNGNTEAFF
cdr3_nt: TGCGCCAGCAGCGTCCCACGACAGAATGGGAACACTGAAGCTTTCTTT
clone_size: NA
j_call: TRBJ1-1
d_call: NA
v_call: TRBV4-1

cdr3_aa: CASSQGRGEDTQYF
cdr3_nt: TGCGCCAGCAGCCAAGGCAGGGGAGAAGATACGCAGTATTTT
clone_size: few
j_call: TRBJ2-3
d_call: NA
v_call: TRBV5-1

cdr3_aa: CSVETKNIQYF
cdr3_nt: TGCAGCGTCGAAACTAAAAACATTCAGTACTTC
clone_size: many
j_call: TRBJ2-4
d_call: NA
v_call: TRBV29-1

cdr3_aa: CASSIGHGEPGELFF
cdr3_nt: TGTGCCAGCAGCATTGGACATGGTGAACCCGGGGAGCTGTTTTTT
clone_size: many
j_call: TRBJ2-2
d_call: NA
v_call: TRBV12-3/TRBV12-4

cdr3_aa: CSGTGDSYEQYF
cdr3_nt: TGCAGCGGGACAGGGGATTCCTACGAGCAGTACTTC
clone_size: many
j_call: TRBJ2-7
d_call: TRBD1
v_call: TRBV20-1

cdr3_aa: CSASSHTMTYPYF
cdr3_nt: TGCAGTGCTTCCTCCCACACAATGACATACCCGTATTTT
clone_size: many
j_call: TRBJ1-4
d_call: NA
v_call: TRBV20-1

cdr3_aa: CASSFRLAEKGDTQYF
cdr3_nt: TGCGCCAGCAGCTTTCGACTAGCGGAGAAAGGGGATACGCAGTATTTT
clone_size: many
j_call: TRBJ2-3
d_call: TRBD2
v_call: TRBV5-1

cdr3_aa: CASVAPQETQCF
cdr3_nt: TGTGCCAGCGTTGCCCCTCAAGAGACCCAGTGCTTC
clone_size: NA
j_call: TRBJ2-5
d_call: NA
v_call: TRBV28

cdr3_aa: CASSKVPGGSFKHTEAFF
cdr3_nt: TGTGCCAGCAGCAAAGTTCCAGGGGGCTCGTTCAAGCACACTGAAGCTTTCTTT
clone_size: few
j_call: TRBJ1-1
d_call: NA
v_call: TRBV21-1

cdr3_aa: CASSLSPGWIQSYEQYF
cdr3_nt: TGTGCCAGCAGCCTCAGCCCAGGGTGGATACAATCCTACGAGCAGTACTTC
clone_size: NA
j_call: TRBJ2-7
d_call: NA
v_call: TRBV14

cdr3_aa: CASSLEDVPTDTQYF
cdr3_nt: TGTGCCAGCAGCTTAGAGGATGTACCGACAGATACGCAGTATTTT
clone_size: many
j_call: TRBJ2-3
d_call: NA
v_call: TRBV7-2

cdr3_aa: CASSYSGQGNEQYF
cdr3_nt: TGTGCCAGCAGTTACTCGGGACAGGGGAACGAGCAGTACTTC
clone_size: few
j_call: TRBJ2-7
d_call: TRBD1
v_call: TRBV6-2/TRBV6-3

cdr3_aa: CASSLVSGDKAFF
cdr3_nt: TGCGCCAGCAGCTTGGTATCAGGGGACAAAGCTTTCTTT
clone_size: many
j_call: TRBJ1-1
d_call: NA
v_call: TRBV5-1

cdr3_aa: CSVGVLRYNEQFF
cdr3_nt: TGCAGCGTTGGCGTTCTTAGATACAATGAGCAGTTCTTC
clone_size: many
j_call: TRBJ2-1
d_call: NA
v_call: TRBV29-1

cdr3_aa: CASSPLWIADTQYF
cdr3_nt: TGTGCCAGCAGCCCATTGTGGATAGCGGATACGCAGTATTTT
clone_size: few
j_call: TRBJ2-3
d_call: NA
v_call: TRBV14

cdr3_aa: CASRPRTSGNEQYF
cdr3_nt: TGTGCCAGCAGGCCCCGGACTAGCGGGAACGAGCAGTACTTC
clone_size: NA
j_call: TRBJ2-7
d_call: TRBD2
v_call: TRBV28

cdr3_aa: CSARGDGTYEQYF
cdr3_nt: TGCAGTGCTAGGGGGGACGGAACCTACGAGCAGTACTTC
clone_size: many
j_call: TRBJ2-7
d_call: NA
v_call: TRBV20-1

cdr3_aa: CASSLNSHYEQFF
cdr3_nt: TGCGCCAGCAGCTTGAATAGTCATTATGAGCAGTTCTTC
clone_size: many
j_call: TRBJ2-1
d_call: NA
v_call: TRBV5-1

cdr3_aa: CASSLPPGQGWTEAFF
cdr3_nt: TGCGCCAGCAGCTTGCCTCCGGGACAGGGGTGGACTGAAGCTTTCTTT
clone_size: NA
j_call: TRBJ1-1
d_call: TRBD1
v_call: TRBV5-1

cdr3_aa: CASSNLLGGPSYEQYF
cdr3_nt: TGTGCCAGCAGTAACCTTTTGGGAGGGCCATCCTACGAGCAGTACTTC
clone_size: once
j_call: TRBJ2-7
d_call: TRBD2
v_call: TRBV12-3/TRBV12-4

cdr3_aa: CASSKDRGFYEQYF
cdr3_nt: TGCGCCAGCAGCAAGGACAGGGGTTTTTACGAGCAGTACTTC
clone_size: many
j_call: TRBJ2-7
d_call: TRBD1
v_call: TRBV5-1

cdr3_aa: CAARTGLDQPQHF
cdr3_nt: TGTGCCGCTCGGACGGGGCTAGATCAGCCCCAGCATTTT
clone_size: many
j_call: TRBJ1-5
d_call: NA
v_call: TRBV10-3

cdr3_aa: CSAIRIGPYEQYF
cdr3_nt: TGCAGTGCGATCCGGATTGGGCCCTACGAGCAGTACTTC
clone_size: many
j_call: TRBJ2-7
d_call: NA
v_call: TRBV20-1

cdr3_aa: CSARGGLAGEGEQYF
cdr3_nt: TGCAGTGCTAGAGGAGGACTAGCGGGTGAAGGAGAGCAGTACTTC
clone_size: NA
j_call: TRBJ2-7
d_call: TRBD2
v_call: TRBV20-1

cdr3_aa: CASGGLSYNEQFF
cdr3_nt: TGTGCCTCAGGGGGGCTCTCCTACAATGAGCAGTTCTTC
clone_size: many
j_call: TRBJ2-1
d_call: NA
v_call: TRBV3-1

cdr3_aa: CASSPMEGPTGELFF
cdr3_nt: TGCGCCAGCAGCCCCATGGAGGGACCCACCGGGGAGCTGTTTTTT
clone_size: NA
j_call: TRBJ2-2
d_call: NA
v_call: TRBV5-1

cdr3_aa: CASKANNEQFF
cdr3_nt: TGTGCCAGCAAGGCAAACAATGAGCAGTTCTTC
clone_size: NA
j_call: TRBJ2-1
d_call: NA
v_call: TRBV6-6

cdr3_aa: CASSLPRSNNEQFF
cdr3_nt: TGCGCCAGCAGCTTACCAAGATCAAACAATGAGCAGTTCTTC
clone_size: few
j_call: TRBJ2-1
d_call: NA
v_call: TRBV5-1

cdr3_aa: CASSWHLGEGYTF
cdr3_nt: TGTGCCAGCAGCTGGCATTTGGGGGAAGGCTACACCTTC
clone_size: many
j_call: TRBJ1-2
d_call: NA
v_call: TRBV7-9

cdr3_aa: CASSIGQDNIRIYF
cdr3_nt: TGCGCCAGCAGTATAGGACAGGACAATATACGCATCTATTTT
clone_size: few
j_call: TRBJ2-3
d_call: TRBD1
v_call: TRBV5-1

cdr3_aa: CASRPGLAARGELFF
cdr3_nt: TGTGCCAGCAGACCGGGACTAGCGGCTCGGGGGGAGCTGTTTTTT
clone_size: few
j_call: TRBJ2-2
d_call: TRBD2
v_call: TRBV2